These 10 T cell receptor beta chains were all obtained from the same sample, sequenced in a study of T cell responses to AZD1222 COVID-19 vaccine. Assay used: immunoSEQ multiplex PCR; TCRdb lists only in-frame clones, some missing. The data hold about 70,000 clones, with 85% observed a single time. Sample: peripheral blood, taken on day 0 of AZD1222 vaccination. The origin of the receptors is an adult in good health.

CDR3 region: CASSQDPGTEAFF. The CDR3 DNA reads as TGTGCCAGCAGCCAGGACCCGGGTACTGAAGCTTTCTTT. V is TRBV7-6 and J is TRBJ1-1; D gene uncertain. The CDR3 totals 13 residues. Trimming cost V 5 bases and J 5 bases, with 12 bases left between them. Looked up from germline, CDR1 is SGHVS and CDR2 is FNYEAQ.

There are a few counts of this clone. The rearrangement uses TRBV7-9 and TRBJ2-3, with 7 bases matching TRBD1. The ends lost 5 bases at V and 5 bases at J; junction bases unmatched: 10. Germline V gene lookup returns CDR1 SEHNR and CDR2 FQNEAQ (reference sequence). CDR3 length equals 15 residues. The CDR3 DNA sequence: TGTGCCAGCAGCGGCCGGGACAGAGACTTAGATACGCAGTATTTT. This translates into CASSGRDRDLDTQYF. The complete variable domain, with remaining parts taken from reference TRBV7-9 and TRBJ2-3, reads DTGVSQNPRHKITKRGQNVTFRCDPISEHNRLYWYRQTLGQGPEFLTYFQNEAQLEKSRLLSDRFSAERPKGSFSTLEIQRTEQGDSAMYLCASSGRDRDLDTQYFGPGTRLTVL.

This chain connects TRBV6-5 to TRBJ1-2; weak D call: TRBD1 (6 bases). Germline values: CDR1 MNHEY, CDR2 SVGAGI. V lost 0 bases to trimming and J lost 8 bases, with 13 bases between them. The CDR3 loop spans 14 amino acids. The CDR3 protein is CASSYSIATGGYTF. The CDR3 bases are TGTGCCAGCAGTTACTCGATCGCCACAGGGGGCTACACCTTC.

The rearrangement links TRBV9 to TRBJ2-1; possibly TRBD2 for D (6 bases). Germline values: CDR1 SGDLS, CDR2 YYNGEE. This CDR3 region has 15 residues. The V end was cut by 5 bases, the J end by 0 bases, with 12 bases between. Written as DNA, the CDR3 is TGTGCCAGCAGGTCTGCCGGGAGCTCCTACAATGAGCAGTTCTTC. This codes for CASRSAGSSYNEQFF.

The rearrangement joins TRBV6-5 to TRBJ1-1, with 7 bases fitting TRBD1. The V gene's germline CDR1 is MNHEY and CDR2 SVGAGI. The CDR3 length is 15 residues. V lost 5 bases, J lost 0 bases, and 6 bases stayed unmatched. The CDR3 loop reads CASSRDSQMNTEAFF. The CDR3, as DNA: TGTGCCAGCAGTAGGGACAGCCAGATGAACACTGAAGCTTTCTTT.

The V gene is TRBV30, the J gene TRBJ2-1; possibly TRBD1 for D (5 bases). The CDR3 is made up of 11 amino acids. Trimming took 0 bases from V and 11 from J, leaving 8 bases between them. Germline CDR1 and CDR2: GTSNPN and SVGIG (reference sequence). Here the CDR3 reads CAWSVLGQQFF. The CDR3 DNA sequence: TGTGCCTGGAGTGTACTGGGGCAGCAGTTCTTC.

This chain connects TRBV5-6 to TRBJ2-6, with a tentative D call TRBD2 (6 bases). This CDR3 has 18 residues. Germline V lookup: CDR1 SGHDT, CDR2 YYEEEE. V lost 0 bases and J lost 0, with 13 bases in between. The CDR3 loop is CASSLGLVGSSGANVLTF. CDR3 DNA: TGTGCCAGCAGCTTGGGACTAGTGGGGTCCTCTGGGGCCAACGTCCTGACTTTC.

This clone was detected only once. The chain carries TRBV3-1 (or the pseudogene TRBV3-2) and TRBJ2-1, with D possibly TRBD2 on 5 matching bases. This CDR3 has 12 amino acids. Germline V gene data show CDR1 as LGHDT and CDR2 as YNNKEL (reference sequence). Trimming shortened V by 8 bases and J by 6 bases, and 11 bases separated the two germline ends. As DNA, the CDR3 is TGTGCCAGCTCCGGGGAAGTCAATGAGCAGTTCTTC. This gives the protein CASSGEVNEQFF.

The chain links TRBV10-1 to TRBJ2-7; D may correspond to TRBD1 or TRBD2 (5 bases each). CDR1 is WNHNN, CDR2 SYGVQD, per germline (reference sequence). This CDR3 has 14 residues. Trimming took off 6 bases at V and 0 bases at J, with 12 bases between the two ends. The CDR3 spells CASSRDLSSYEQYF. DNA of the CDR3: TGCGCCAGCAGCCGGGACCTCTCCTCCTACGAGCAGTACTTC.

J is TRBJ1-1 and V is TRBV11-2; no clear D gene. The CDR3 runs to 13 residues. V lost 5 bases, J lost 1 base, and 8 bases lay in between. From germline, CDR1 is SGHAT and CDR2 FQNNGV. As DNA, the CDR3 is TGTGCCAGCAGCCCTCAGAGGAACACTGAAGCTTTCTTT. Protein product: CASSPQRNTEAFF.